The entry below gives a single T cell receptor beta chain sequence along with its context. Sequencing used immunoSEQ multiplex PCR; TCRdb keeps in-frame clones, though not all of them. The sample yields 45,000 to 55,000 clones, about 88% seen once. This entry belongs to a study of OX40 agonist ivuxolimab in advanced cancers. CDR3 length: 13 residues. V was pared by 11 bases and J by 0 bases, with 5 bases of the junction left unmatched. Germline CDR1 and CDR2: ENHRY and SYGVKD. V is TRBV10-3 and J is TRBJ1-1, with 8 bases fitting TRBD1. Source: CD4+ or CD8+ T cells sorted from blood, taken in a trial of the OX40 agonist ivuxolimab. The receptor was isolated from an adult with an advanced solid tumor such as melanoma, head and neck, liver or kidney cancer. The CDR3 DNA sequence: TGTGCCGCCGGGGGACAGGTGAACACTGAAGCTTTCTTT. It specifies CAAGGQVNTEAFF.